This is a list of T cell receptor beta chains from one sample in a study of post-analysis software for immune sequencing data. TCRdb itself ran the PCR reads through MiXCR, one entry per CDR3 protein. The profile shows fewer than 550,000 distinct CDR3 sequences, around 31% of them singletons. The sequencing input was blood. The source of these receptors is a girl between 2 and 17 years old with multiple sclerosis. The CDR3 runs from the conserved cysteine through the conserved F or W. The order of the fields is D gene, J gene, V gene, CDR3 protein. A D gene is named only where the DNA matches it firmly.

d_gene: .
j_gene: TRBJ1-1
v_gene: TRBV6-6
CDR3aa: CASSYEDRGKWTEAFF

d_gene: .
j_gene: TRBJ1-4
v_gene: TRBV29-1
CDR3aa: CSVVAGAQNEKLFF

d_gene: .
j_gene: TRBJ1-5
v_gene: TRBV7-2
CDR3aa: CASSPGSPNQPQHF

d_gene: .
j_gene: TRBJ2-1
v_gene: TRBV20-1
CDR3aa: CSARWAAWDEQFF

d_gene: TRBD2
j_gene: TRBJ2-7
v_gene: TRBV27
CDR3aa: CASSRTGLAAGYEQYF

d_gene: TRBD2
j_gene: TRBJ2-3
v_gene: TRBV28
CDR3aa: CASSGTSGGTDTQYF

d_gene: .
j_gene: TRBJ1-5
v_gene: TRBV6-1
CDR3aa: CASQTGQPQHF

d_gene: TRBD1
j_gene: TRBJ1-2
v_gene: TRBV3-1
CDR3aa: CASSLRDRGRVDYGYTF

d_gene: .
j_gene: TRBJ2-3
v_gene: TRBV11-1
CDR3aa: CASRVGLYTDTQYF

d_gene: TRBD2
j_gene: TRBJ2-1
v_gene: TRBV6-1
CDR3aa: CASVIGLGYNEQFF

d_gene: TRBD1
j_gene: TRBJ1-1
v_gene: TRBV20-1
CDR3aa: CSAETYRDREWATEAFF

d_gene: .
j_gene: .
v_gene: TRBV20-1
CDR3aa: CSARDGVFRGDIQYF

d_gene: .
j_gene: TRBJ2-7
v_gene: TRBV5-5
CDR3aa: CASSLGQGASAEQYF

d_gene: .
j_gene: TRBJ2-1
v_gene: TRBV7-3
CDR3aa: CASSLLQGGEQFF

d_gene: .
j_gene: TRBJ2-7
v_gene: TRBV29-1
CDR3aa: CSVERARPYEQYF

d_gene: .
j_gene: TRBJ2-3
v_gene: TRBV6-5
CDR3aa: CASRKPGLQHSDTQYF

d_gene: .
j_gene: TRBJ2-1
v_gene: TRBV4-1
CDR3aa: CASSHPWGEQFF

d_gene: TRBD1
j_gene: TRBJ1-2
v_gene: TRBV12-3/TRBV12-4
CDR3aa: CASSVAGTALDGYTF

d_gene: .
j_gene: TRBJ2-1
v_gene: TRBV5-1
CDR3aa: CASSYTGTPKNEQFF

d_gene: .
j_gene: TRBJ1-5
v_gene: TRBV20-1
CDR3aa: CSASFLSNQPQHF

d_gene: .
j_gene: .
v_gene: TRBV5-1
CDR3aa: CASSPGLQGKMIEQYF

d_gene: .
j_gene: TRBJ2-1
v_gene: TRBV5-6
CDR3aa: CASSLVAINEQFF

d_gene: TRBD1
j_gene: TRBJ2-7
v_gene: TRBV20-1
CDR3aa: CSALTGQGYEQYF

d_gene: .
j_gene: TRBJ2-5
v_gene: TRBV6-1
CDR3aa: CASSPLSAIPQETQYF

d_gene: .
j_gene: TRBJ1-2
v_gene: TRBV24-1
CDR3aa: CATSERENYGYTF

d_gene: TRBD2
j_gene: TRBJ2-4
v_gene: TRBV7-2
CDR3aa: CASSLTSLSQYF

d_gene: .
j_gene: TRBJ2-5
v_gene: TRBV25-1
CDR3aa: CATGTPPGGVGETQYF

d_gene: .
j_gene: TRBJ1-5
v_gene: TRBV29-1
CDR3aa: CSALTGNQPQHF

d_gene: TRBD1
j_gene: TRBJ2-7
v_gene: TRBV11-2
CDR3aa: CASSTDRVDEQYF

d_gene: .
j_gene: TRBJ2-2
v_gene: TRBV7-6
CDR3aa: CASSYQRGTGELFF

d_gene: .
j_gene: TRBJ1-1
v_gene: TRBV20-1
CDR3aa: CSAAVRGRANTEAFF

d_gene: TRBD1
j_gene: TRBJ2-5
v_gene: TRBV3-1
CDR3aa: CASSLRTGNQETQYF

d_gene: .
j_gene: TRBJ1-2
v_gene: TRBV29-1
CDR3aa: CSVTPGYTF

d_gene: TRBD2
j_gene: TRBJ2-7
v_gene: TRBV11-2
CDR3aa: CASSLGSTSVNEQYF

d_gene: TRBD1
j_gene: TRBJ1-2
v_gene: TRBV20-1
CDR3aa: CSASQQGLGYGYTF

d_gene: .
j_gene: TRBJ2-3
v_gene: TRBV12-3/TRBV12-4
CDR3aa: CASSLGGRLTDTQYF

d_gene: TRBD1
j_gene: TRBJ1-1
v_gene: TRBV28
CDR3aa: CASSSDRGGVFF

d_gene: .
j_gene: TRBJ1-2
v_gene: TRBV20-1
CDR3aa: CSAREAERGPPNYGYTF

d_gene: .
j_gene: TRBJ2-3
v_gene: TRBV7-2
CDR3aa: CASSLEGYSTDTQYF

d_gene: .
j_gene: TRBJ2-3
v_gene: TRBV19
CDR3aa: CASSWQEIASTDTQYF

d_gene: .
j_gene: TRBJ2-7
v_gene: TRBV28
CDR3aa: CATTRGPGQYF

d_gene: TRBD2
j_gene: TRBJ2-7
v_gene: TRBV7-9
CDR3aa: CASSPGLAEEQYF

d_gene: .
j_gene: TRBJ2-6
v_gene: TRBV6-5
CDR3aa: CASSSPQGLTGANVLTF

d_gene: .
j_gene: TRBJ1-4
v_gene: TRBV7-9
CDR3aa: CASSGKDPAIFF